The clone carrying this TCR beta chain was counted ten times or more. The antigen remains unidentified. This CDR3 comprises 15 residues. V shed 0 bases and J shed 5 bases, with 11 bases lying between them. One entry per CDR3 protein results from TCRdb running MiXCR on the 5' RACE reads. The repertoire has approximately 300,000 distinct CDR3 sequences, more than 15% of them found once; the top ten carry 22%. The data were taken from a study of T-cell memory formation after mild COVID-19. Notes on the study in general: The study found balanced CD4/CD8 in clones contracting day 15 to 85 and a CD4+ lean in later expanders. Some responding clones appeared in pre-infection memory, suggesting cross-reactive memory joined.

The chain uses TRBV12-3 or TRBV12-4 and TRBJ1-5; D gene unclear. The receptor was derived from a man between 18 and 29 years old who had mild COVID-19 (a few samples of this study predate the infection). Cell type and time point are not known. The material sequenced was PBMCs or a T cell subset sorted from them (not recorded which). The DNA for the CDR3 is TGTGCCAGCAGTTTAGCAGGGAGGGTGGATCAGCCCCAGCATTTT. It encodes CASSLAGRVDQPQHF.